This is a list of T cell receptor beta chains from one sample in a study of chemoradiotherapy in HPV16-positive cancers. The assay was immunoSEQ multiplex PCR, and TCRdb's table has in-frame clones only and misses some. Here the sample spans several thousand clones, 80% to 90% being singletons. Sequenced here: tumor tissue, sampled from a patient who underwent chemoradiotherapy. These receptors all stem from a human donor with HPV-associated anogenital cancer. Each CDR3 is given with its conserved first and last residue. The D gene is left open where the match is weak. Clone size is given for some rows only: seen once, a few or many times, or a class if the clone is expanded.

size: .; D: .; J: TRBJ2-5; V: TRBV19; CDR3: CASSDRRGYQETQYF; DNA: TGTGCCAGTAGCGACAGAAGGGGGTACCAAGAGACCCAGTACTTC
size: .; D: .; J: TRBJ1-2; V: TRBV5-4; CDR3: CASSLVDLGLFLRYGYTF; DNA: TGTGCCAGCAGCTTGGTGGATTTAGGACTATTTCTAAGATATGGCTACACCTTC
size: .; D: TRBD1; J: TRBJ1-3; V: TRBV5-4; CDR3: CASSQDRGRGNTIYF; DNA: TGTGCCAGCAGCCAAGACAGGGGGAGGGGAAACACCATATATTTT
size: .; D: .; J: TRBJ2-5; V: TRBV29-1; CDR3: CSVEENGKRGTQYF; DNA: TGCAGCGTTGAAGAGAATGGGAAACGGGGGACCCAGTACTTC
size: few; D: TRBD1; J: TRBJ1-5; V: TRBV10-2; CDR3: CASTSGTGYQPQHF; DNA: TGCGCCAGCACTTCCGGGACAGGGTATCAGCCCCAGCATTTT
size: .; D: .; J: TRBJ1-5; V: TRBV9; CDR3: CASSEGIGNQPQHF; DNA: TGTGCCAGCAGTGAGGGTATCGGCAATCAGCCCCAGCATTTT
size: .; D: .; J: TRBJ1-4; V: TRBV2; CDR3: CASYRATSEKLFF; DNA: TGTGCCAGTTACCGGGCCACCAGCGAAAAACTGTTTTTT
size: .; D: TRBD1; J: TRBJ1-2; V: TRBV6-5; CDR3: CASSRADREDGYTF; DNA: TGTGCCAGCAGCCGAGCCGACAGGGAGGATGGCTACACCTTC
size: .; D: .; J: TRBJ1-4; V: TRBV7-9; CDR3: CASSPTTGGDEKLFF; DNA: TGTGCCAGCAGCCCAACGACAGGAGGGGATGAAAAACTGTTTTTT
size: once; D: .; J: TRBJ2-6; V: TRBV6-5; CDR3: CASSYSSSGANVLTF; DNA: TGTGCCAGCAGTTACTCGTCCTCTGGGGCCAACGTCCTGACTTTC
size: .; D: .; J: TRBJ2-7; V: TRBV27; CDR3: CASSLKGSSYEQYF; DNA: TGTGCCAGCAGTTTAAAGGGGTCCTCCTACGAGCAGTACTTC
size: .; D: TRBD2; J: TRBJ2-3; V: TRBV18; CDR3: CASTRQKREVTRSTDTQYF; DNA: TGTGCCAGCACGAGGCAGAAGCGGGAGGTGACCCGTAGCACAGATACGCAGTATTTT
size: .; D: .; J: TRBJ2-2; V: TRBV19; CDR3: CASSMRRNTGELFF; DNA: TGTGCCAGTAGTATGAGGAGGAACACCGGGGAGCTGTTTTTT
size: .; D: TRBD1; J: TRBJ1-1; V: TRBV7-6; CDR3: CASSLAAGQGDTEAFF; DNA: TGTGCCAGCAGCTTAGCGGCCGGACAGGGGGACACTGAAGCTTTCTTT
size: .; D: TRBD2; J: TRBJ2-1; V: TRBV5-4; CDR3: CASSLVPPAGVSYNEQFF; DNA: TGTGCCAGCAGCTTGGTGCCCCCTGCGGGAGTGTCTTACAATGAGCAGTTCTTC
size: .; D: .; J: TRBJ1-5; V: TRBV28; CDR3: CASRKSLGGQPQHF; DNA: TGTGCCAGCAGAAAGAGTTTGGGGGGTCAGCCCCAGCATTTT
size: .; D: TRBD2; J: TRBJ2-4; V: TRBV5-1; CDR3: CASRGLAGAKNIQYF; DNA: TGCGCCAGCAGGGGACTAGCGGGAGCCAAAAACATTCAGTACTTC
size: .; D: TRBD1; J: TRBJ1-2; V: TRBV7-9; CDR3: CASSQDRAFTLLF; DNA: TGTGCCAGCAGCCAGGACAGGGCCTTCACTCTTCTATTC
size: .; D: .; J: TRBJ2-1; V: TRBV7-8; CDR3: CASSPPGQSSYNEQFF; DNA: TGTGCCAGCAGCCCGCCGGGTCAGAGCTCCTACAATGAGCAGTTCTTC
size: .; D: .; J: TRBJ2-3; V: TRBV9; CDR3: CASSVEPRSTDTQYF; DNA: TGTGCCAGCAGCGTAGAACCCAGGAGCACAGATACGCAGTATTTT
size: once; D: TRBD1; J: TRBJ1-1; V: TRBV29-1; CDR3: CSVDETGDTEAFF; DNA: TGCAGCGTTGACGAAACAGGGGACACTGAAGCTTTCTTT
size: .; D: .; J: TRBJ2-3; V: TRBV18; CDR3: CASSPEEDTQYF; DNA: TGTGCCAGCTCACCAGAGGAAGATACGCAGTATTTT
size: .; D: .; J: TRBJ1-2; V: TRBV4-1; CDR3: CASRGDKDGGYTF; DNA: TGCGCCAGCAGGGGAGATAAGGACGGTGGCTACACCTTC
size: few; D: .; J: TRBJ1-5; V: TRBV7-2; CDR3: CASSPRGGQSNQPQHF; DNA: TGTGCCAGCAGCCCCAGAGGGGGACAAAGCAATCAGCCCCAGCATTTT
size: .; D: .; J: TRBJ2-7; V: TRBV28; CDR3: CASSLTAYEQYF; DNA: TGTGCCAGCAGTTTAACAGCCTACGAGCAGTACTTC
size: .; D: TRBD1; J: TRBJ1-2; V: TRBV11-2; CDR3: CASSSNQGAVYGYTF; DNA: TGTGCCAGCAGCTCAAATCAGGGGGCTGTCTATGGCTACACCTTC
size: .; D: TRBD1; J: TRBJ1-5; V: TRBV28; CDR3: CASSISGTGIYSNQPQHF; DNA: TGTGCCAGCAGTATCTCCGGGACAGGAATATATAGCAATCAGCCCCAGCATTTT
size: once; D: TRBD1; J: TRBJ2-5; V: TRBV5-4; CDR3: CASSSGTGAEETQYF; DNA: TGTGCCAGCAGCTCTGGGACAGGGGCAGAAGAGACCCAGTACTTC
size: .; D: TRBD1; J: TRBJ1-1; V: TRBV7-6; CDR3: CASSLGQGLNTEAFF; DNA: TGTGCCAGCAGCTTAGGACAGGGGTTGAACACTGAAGCTTTCTTT
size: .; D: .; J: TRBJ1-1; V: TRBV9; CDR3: CASSVRQGSEAFF; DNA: TGTGCCAGCAGCGTAAGGCAGGGGTCTGAAGCTTTCTTT
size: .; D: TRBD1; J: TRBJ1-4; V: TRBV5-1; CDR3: CASSWQGAREKLFF; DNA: TGCGCCAGCAGCTGGCAGGGGGCGAGGGAAAAACTGTTTTTT
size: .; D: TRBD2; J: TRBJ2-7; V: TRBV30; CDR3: CATRSGGVISSYEQYF; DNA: TGTGCCACCCGCAGCGGGGGAGTGATCAGCTCCTACGAGCAGTACTTC
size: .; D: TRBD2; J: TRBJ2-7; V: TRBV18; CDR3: CASSLEASGRPYEQYF; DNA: TGTGCCAGCTCCCTTGAAGCTAGCGGGAGGCCCTACGAGCAGTACTTC
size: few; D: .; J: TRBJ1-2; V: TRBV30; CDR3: CAWSVKGDKLYGYTF; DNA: TGTGCCTGGAGTGTAAAGGGGGACAAACTATATGGCTACACCTTC
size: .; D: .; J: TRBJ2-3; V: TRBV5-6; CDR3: CASSLYYRVRSQITQYF; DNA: TGTGCCAGCAGCTTGTACTACAGAGTACGATCACAGATTACGCAGTATTTT
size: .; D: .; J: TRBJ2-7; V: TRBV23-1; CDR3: CASSQQASESSYEQYF; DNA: TGCGCCAGCAGTCAACAAGCTAGCGAAAGCTCCTACGAGCAGTACTTC
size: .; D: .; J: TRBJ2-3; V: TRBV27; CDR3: CASSLQGRADTQYF; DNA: TGTGCCAGCAGTTTACAGGGACGGGCAGATACGCAGTATTTT
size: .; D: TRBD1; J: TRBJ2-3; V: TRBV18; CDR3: CASSPGQGRIDTQYF; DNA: TGTGCCAGCTCACCGGGACAGGGGAGAATAGATACGCAGTATTTT
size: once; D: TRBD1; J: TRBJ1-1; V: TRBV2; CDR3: CASGTGMDEAFF; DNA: TGTGCCAGCGGGACAGGGATGGATGAAGCTTTCTTT
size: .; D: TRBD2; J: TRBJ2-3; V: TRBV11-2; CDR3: CASSLRSSGGVTDTQYF; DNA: TGTGCCAGCAGCTTAAGGTCTAGCGGGGGGGTCACAGATACGCAGTATTTT
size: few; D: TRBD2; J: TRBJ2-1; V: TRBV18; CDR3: CASTRTGGSSYNEQFF; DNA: TGTGCCAGCACCCGGACGGGGGGAAGCTCCTACAATGAGCAGTTCTTC
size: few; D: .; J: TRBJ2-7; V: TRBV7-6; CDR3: CASSSSRSSYEQYF; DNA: TGTGCCAGCAGCTCCTCCCGGAGCTCCTACGAGCAGTACTTC
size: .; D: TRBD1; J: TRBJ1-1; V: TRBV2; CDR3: CASSDGTAIMNTEAFF; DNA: TGTGCCAGCAGTGACGGGACAGCCATCATGAACACTGAAGCTTTCTTT
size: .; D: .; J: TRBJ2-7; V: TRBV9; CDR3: CASGGGNEQYF; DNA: TGTGCCAGCGGTGGCGGCAACGAGCAGTACTTC
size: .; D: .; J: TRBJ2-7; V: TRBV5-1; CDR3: CASSLEFGTAHGEQYF; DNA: TGCGCCAGCAGCTTGGAGTTTGGGACGGCTCATGGGGAGCAGTACTTC
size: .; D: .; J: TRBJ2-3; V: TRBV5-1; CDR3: CASNDGVRGTDTQYF; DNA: TGCGCCAGCAATGATGGGGTGCGCGGCACAGATACGCAGTATTTT
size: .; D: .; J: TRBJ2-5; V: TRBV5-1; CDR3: CASSLSFETQYF; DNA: TGCGCCAGCAGCTTGAGCTTCGAGACCCAGTACTTC
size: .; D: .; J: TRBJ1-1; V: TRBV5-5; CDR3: CASTVGVVNTEAFF; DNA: TGTGCCAGCACCGTGGGAGTAGTGAACACTGAAGCTTTCTTT
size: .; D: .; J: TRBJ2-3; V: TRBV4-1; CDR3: CASSQASGTQYF; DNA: TGCGCCAGCAGCCAGGCCAGTGGCACGCAGTATTTT
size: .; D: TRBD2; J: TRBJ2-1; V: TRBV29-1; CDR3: CSVDKGLATNEQFF; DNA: TGCAGCGTTGATAAGGGACTAGCGACGAATGAGCAGTTCTTC
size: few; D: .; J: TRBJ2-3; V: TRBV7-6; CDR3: CASSLDNTDTQYF; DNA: TGTGCCAGCAGCTTAGACAACACAGATACGCAGTATTTT
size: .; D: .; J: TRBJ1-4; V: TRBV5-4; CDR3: CASSPGNRGDEKLFF; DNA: TGTGCCAGCAGCCCCGGGAACCGGGGGGATGAAAAACTGTTTTTT
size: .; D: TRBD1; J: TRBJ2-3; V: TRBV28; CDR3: CASSFLGQGVGDTQYF; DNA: TGTGCCAGCAGTTTTCTGGGACAGGGGGTGGGAGATACGCAGTATTTT
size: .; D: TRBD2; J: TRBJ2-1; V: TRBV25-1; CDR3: CASSIRKGREYNEQFF; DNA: TGTGCCAGCAGTATTAGGAAAGGGCGGGAGTACAATGAGCAGTTCTTC
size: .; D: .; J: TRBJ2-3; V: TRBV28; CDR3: CASSSGRKPDTQYF; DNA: TGTGCCAGCAGTTCGGGGAGGAAGCCAGATACGCAGTATTTT
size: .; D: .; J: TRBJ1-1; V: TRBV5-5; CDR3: CASSPPENTEAFF; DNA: TGTGCCAGCAGCCCTCCAGAGAACACTGAAGCTTTCTTT
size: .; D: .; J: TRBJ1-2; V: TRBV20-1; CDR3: CSAVESYGYTF; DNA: TGCAGTGCGGTGGAGAGCTATGGCTACACCTTC